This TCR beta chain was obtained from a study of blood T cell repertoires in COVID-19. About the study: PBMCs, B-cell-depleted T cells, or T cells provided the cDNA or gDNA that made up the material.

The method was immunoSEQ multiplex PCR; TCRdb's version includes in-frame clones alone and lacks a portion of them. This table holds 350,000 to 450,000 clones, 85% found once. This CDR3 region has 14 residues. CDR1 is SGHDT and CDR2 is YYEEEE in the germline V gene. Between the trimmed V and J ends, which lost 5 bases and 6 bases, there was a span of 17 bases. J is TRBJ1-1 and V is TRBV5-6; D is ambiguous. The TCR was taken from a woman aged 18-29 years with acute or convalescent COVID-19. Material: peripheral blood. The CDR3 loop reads CASSRGRYLSEAFF. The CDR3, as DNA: TGTGCCAGCAGTCGGGGTCGATACCTATCTGAAGCTTTCTTT.